Each of the 22 T cell receptor beta chains below was sequenced from the same sample in a study of T cells in Graves' hyperthyroidism and ophthalmopathy. Using RNA transcripts as the source, TCR beta CDR3 regions were amplified. The HTBI primer set drove a first-round RT-PCR of the TCR CDR3. TCRdb re-called the multiplex PCR reads with MiXCR, one entry per CDR3 protein. The sample carries a few hundred thousand distinct CDR3 sequences, around 16% recorded once. Material for sequencing was blood. The source of these receptors is a woman aged 40 to 50 with Graves' ophthalmopathy.

This clonotype came up a few times. The chain combines TRBV7-9 with TRBJ2-1; a weak D match, TRBD2 (5 bases). The V gene lost 1 base and the J gene lost 10 bases, with 8 bases spanning the gap. The CDR3 is 12 amino acids. CDR1 SEHNR and CDR2 FQNEAQ come from the germline V gene (reference sequence). The CDR3 DNA sequence: TGTGCCAGCAGCTTAGTGGGAGAGGAGCAGTTCTTC. This codes for CASSLVGEEQFF.

This clonotype has only a few counts. A read error may be the cause here, since a much bigger clone is one base away. The chain carries TRBV30 and TRBJ2-1; TRBD1 might be the D (6 bases). The CDR3 runs to 14 residues. Germline CDR1 reads GTSNPN; CDR2 reads SVGIG (reference sequence). The CDR3 DNA reads as TGTGCCTGGTTACAGGGTAGCTCCTACAATGGGCAGTTCTTC. Protein product: CAWLQGSSYNGQFF.

This clonotype has a count of ten or more. The chain couples TRBV3-1 to TRBJ1-2; D possibly corresponds to TRBD1 (6 bases). Germline V gene lookup returns CDR1 LGHDT and CDR2 YNNKEL (reference sequence). CDR3 length: 12 amino acids. The V and J ends lost 5 bases and 8 bases respectively, with 12 bases between them. The chain's CDR3 is CASSDGQRGYTF. As DNA, the CDR3 is TGTGCCAGCAGCGACGGACAGAGAGGCTACACCTTC.

This clonotype was counted many times. This sequence joins TRBV29-1 and TRBJ2-7, with 8 bases that match TRBD2. Germline values: CDR1 SQVTM, CDR2 ANQGSEA. This CDR3 is built from 15 residues. The V and J ends lost 6 bases and 0 bases, in that order; junction bases with no gene match: 10. The CDR3 region is CSVGGGTFSSYEQYF. The CDR3 nucleotides read TGCAGCGTCGGGGGGGGGACTTTTAGCTCCTACGAGCAGTACTTC.

The V gene is TRBV7-8, the J gene TRBJ2-1, with TRBD2 identical over 8 bases. CDR1 SGHVS and CDR2 FQNEAQ come from the germline V gene. This CDR3 comprises 15 residues. With 1 base clipped from V and 7 bases from J, the junction kept 6 bases outside the gene matches. The DNA of the CDR3 is TGTGCCAGCAGCTTAGAAGCGGGGGCTTGGAATGAGCAGTTCTTC. Its translation is CASSLEAGAWNEQFF. Full variable domain (outside the CDR3, taken from reference TRBV7-8 and TRBJ2-1): GAGVSQSPRYKVAKRGQDVALRCDPISGHVSLFWYQQALGQGPEFLTYFQNEAQLDKSGLPSDRFFAERPEGSVSTLKIQRTQQEDSAVYLCASSLEAGAWNEQFFGPGTRLTVL.

In DNA, the CDR3 is TGTGCCAGCAGTGAGAGGTGGGCGACAGCCTCCTACGAGCAGTACTTC. Translated: CASSERWATASYEQYF. The chain recombines TRBV6-1 with TRBJ2-7; perhaps TRBD1 as D (5 bases). V was clipped by 3 bases and J by 0 bases, with 15 bases between them. The CDR3 runs to 16 residues. Germline V gene lookup returns CDR1 MNHNS and CDR2 SASEGT.

The genes are TRBV28 and TRBJ2-2; tentatively, D is TRBD1 (5 bases). The CDR3 loop spans 14 amino acids. Germline CDR1 is MDHEN and CDR2 is SYDVKM. V shed 8 bases and J shed 2 bases, with 12 bases lying between them. CDR3 sequence: CASRRQFNTGELFF. Here the CDR3 DNA reads TGTGCCAGCCGTCGACAGTTTAACACCGGGGAGCTGTTTTTT. The complete variable domain, with remaining parts taken from reference TRBV28 and TRBJ2-2, reads DVKVTQSSRYLVKRTGEKVFLECVQDMDHENMFWYRQDPGLGLRLIYFSYDVKMKEKGDIPEGYSVSREKKERFSLILESASTNQTSMYLCASRRQFNTGELFFGEGSRLTVL.

This clonotype was detected many times. The J gene is TRBJ2-1, the V gene TRBV30; TRBD1 might be the D (5 bases). The length of the CDR3 is 11 residues. Germline-derived CDR1 and CDR2 are GTSNPN and SVGIG (reference sequence). V lost 7 bases, J lost 12 bases, and 16 bases lay in between. This CDR3 reads CAYRILLGQFF. The CDR3 DNA follows: TGTGCCTACAGGATCCTCCTTGGGCAGTTCTTC.

The CDR3 region has the DNA TGCGCCAGCAGCCGTCAAAGCGGGAGACGCGATGAGCAGTTCTTC. Translation: CASSRQSGRRDEQFF. The rearrangement joins TRBV5-1 to TRBJ2-1, with 8 bases fitting TRBD2. This CDR3 comprises 15 residues. V gave up 4 bases and J gave up 8 bases; unmatched junction bases: 11. Germline CDR1 reads SGHRS; CDR2 reads YFSETQ.

This clonotype was counted many times. J is TRBJ2-3 and V is TRBV12-3 or TRBV12-4; 7 nucleotides align to TRBD1. V trimming: 7 bases; J trimming: 7 bases; junction bases outside the gene matches: 8. This CDR3 has 13 amino acids. The CDR3 DNA sequence: TGTGCCAGCATGACGCAGGGGGATAATACGCAGTATTTT. Amino acids: CASMTQGDNTQYF.

This chain connects TRBV5-1 to TRBJ1-1; 9 nucleotides line up with TRBD1. Trimming took 0 bases from V and 5 from J; bases not matched to a gene: 2. This CDR3 has 14 amino acids. CDR1 SGHRS and CDR2 YFSETQ come from the germline V gene. The CDR3 here is CASSLEDRGTEAFF. The CDR3 bases are TGCGCCAGCAGCTTGGAGGACAGGGGTACTGAAGCTTTCTTT.

A few counts support this clonotype. The chain joins TRBV5-1 to TRBJ2-2; 8 nucleotides line up with TRBD2. The CDR3 has 15 amino acids. The germline V gene has CDR1 SGHRS and CDR2 YFSETQ. The J segment lost 7 bases and the V segment lost 3 bases, leaving 8 bases of the junction unmatched. The CDR3 nucleotides read TGCGCCAGCAGCTCTTGGACTAGCCCCTTCGGGGAGCTGTTTTTT. This codes for CASSSWTSPFGELFF.

V is TRBV7-2 and J is TRBJ2-4, with unresolved D. Germline CDR1 reads SGHTA; CDR2 reads FQGNSA. V lost 5 bases and J 7 bases, leaving 6 bases between the germline ends. There are 11 residues in the CDR3. CDR3 DNA: TGTGCCAGCAGCCAAAACAACATTCAGTACTTC. Amino acid sequence: CASSQNNIQYF.

This clonotype was observed many times. This chain connects TRBV12-3 or TRBV12-4 to TRBJ2-1; TRBD2 aligns across 12 bases. The CDR3 loop spans 16 amino acids. Losses at the gene ends were 3 bases for V and 5 bases for J; bases not matched to a gene: 5. In nucleotides, the CDR3 is TGTGCCAGCAGTTTGGGTGGACTAGCGGGGAACAATGAGCAGTTCTTC. Protein sequence: CASSLGGLAGNNEQFF.

The V and J genes are TRBV28 and TRBJ2-4; D remains ambiguous. The CDR3 is 12 amino acids. V lost 3 bases to trimming and J lost 1 base, with 1 base between them. Per the germline V gene, CDR1 is MDHEN and CDR2 is SYDVKM. CDR3 coding DNA: TGTGCCAGCAGTTTTGCCAAAAACATTCAGTACTTC. This gives the protein CASSFAKNIQYF. Filled out from reference TRBV28 and TRBJ2-4, the complete variable domain reads DVKVTQSSRYLVKRTGEKVFLECVQDMDHENMFWYRQDPGLGLRLIYFSYDVKMKEKGDIPEGYSVSREKKERFSLILESASTNQTSMYLCASSFAKNIQYFGAGTRLSVL.

This clonotype was picked up many times. The rearrangement links TRBV18 to TRBJ1-4; D remains ambiguous. In germline, CDR1 is KGHSH, CDR2 LQKENI. Trimming shortened V by 4 bases and J by 0 bases, and 9 bases separated the two germline ends. The CDR3 totals 15 residues. The CDR3 is CASSRSQSTNEKLFF. The CDR3 DNA reads as TGTGCCAGCTCACGGAGCCAGTCAACTAATGAAAAACTGTTTTTT. The full variable domain, completed using reference TRBV18 and TRBJ1-4, is NAGVMQNPRHLVRRRGQEARLRCSPMKGHSHVYWYRQLPEEGLKFMVYLQKENIIDESGMPKERFSAEFPKEGPSILRIQQVVRGDSAAYFCASSRSQSTNEKLFFGSGTQLSVL.

For the CDR3, the DNA is TGTGCCAGTAGTATAGGACAGATCGGACAGCCCCAGCATTTT. Its protein is CASSIGQIGQPQHF. The genes are TRBV19 and TRBJ1-5; tentatively, D is TRBD1 (5 bases). V lost 1 base to trimming and J lost 7 bases, with 11 bases between them. The CDR3 spans 14 residues. Looked up from germline, CDR1 is LNHDA and CDR2 is SQIVND (reference sequence).

This clonotype showed up just a few times. This sequence joins TRBV4-1 and TRBJ1-3; D unclear. Germline CDR1 MGHRA, CDR2 YSYEKL. The CDR3 extends over 16 amino acids. The V gene lost 1 base and the J gene lost 0 bases, with 10 bases spanning the gap. CDR3 sequence reads: CASSQGTLDSGNTIYF. The CDR3 DNA follows: TGCGCCAGCAGCCAAGGAACCCTCGACTCTGGAAACACCATATATTTT.

The sample holds many counts of this clonotype. The CDR3 coding sequence is TGCGCCAGCAGCCCCCTTGGACAGGGACCCTACAATGAGCAGTTCTTC. It codes for CASSPLGQGPYNEQFF. This rearrangement joins TRBV5-1 to TRBJ2-1; 8 positions match TRBD1. Germline CDR1 SGHRS, CDR2 YFSETQ. Trimming took 4 bases from V and 2 from J; bases not matched to a gene: 8. This CDR3 contains 16 residues.

The chain joins TRBV10-3 to TRBJ2-1; possible D gene TRBD2, 5 bases. Trimming took 4 bases from V and 0 from J, leaving 19 bases between them. Looked up from germline, CDR1 is ENHRY and CDR2 is SYGVKD. The CDR3 sequence is 18 residues long. CDR3 region: CAISGVAGLLGSYNEQFF. CDR3 DNA sequence: TGTGCCATCAGTGGGGTGGCGGGCCTTTTAGGCTCCTACAATGAGCAGTTCTTC.

This clonotype was observed a handful of times. The chain recombines TRBV10-3 with TRBJ2-1; weak D call: TRBD2 (6 bases). There are 15 residues in the CDR3. Germline V lookup: CDR1 ENHRY, CDR2 SYGVKD. With 3 bases removed from V and 6 bases from J, the gap between germline ends came to 15 bases. This CDR3 is CAISEVGGLGNEQFF. The CDR3 DNA reads TGTGCCATCAGTGAAGTCGGAGGGCTCGGCAATGAGCAGTTCTTC.

This chain uses TRBV9 with TRBJ1-6, with 7 nucleotides matching TRBD1. The CDR3 covers 17 residues. V trimming: 2 bases; J trimming: 3 bases; junction bases outside the gene matches: 8. Germline CDR1 reads SGDLS; CDR2 reads YYNGEE. The chain's CDR3 is CASSVGQFPDYNSPLHF. The CDR3, as DNA: TGTGCCAGCAGCGTGGGACAGTTCCCCGACTATAATTCACCCCTCCACTTT.